This entry concerns a single T cell receptor (beta chain). As yet, its antigen is unknown. Libraries were prepared by immunoSEQ multiplex PCR; TCRdb keeps only in-frame clonotypes and omits some of them. Found here are roughly 38,000 clones, 82% of them singletons; the top ten hold around 2%. Trimming took off 4 bases at V and 1 base at J, with 10 bases between the two ends. Germline V gene sequence: CDR1 SGHRS, CDR2 YFSETQ. The CDR3 extends over 14 amino acids. This sample was included in a study of OX40 agonist ivuxolimab in advanced cancers. Across the whole study: Mean age approximately 61 years, range about 23 to 80; approximately 80% male. Study-wide points: At doses 0.1 to 3.0 mg/kg, CD4+ and CD8+ clones expanded. CD4+ T cells averaged fewer expanded clones than CD8+ T cells.

With autoimmune disease history or systemic immunosuppression, patients were excluded. The sample here was CD4+ or CD8+ T cells sorted from blood, taken in a trial of the OX40 agonist ivuxolimab. The chain links TRBV5-1 to TRBJ2-3; TRBD1 is a possible D gene (5 bases). The receptor was isolated from an adult with an advanced solid tumor such as melanoma, head and neck, liver or kidney cancer. The CDR3 here is CASSRTTGTDTQYF. In DNA, the CDR3 is TGCGCCAGCAGCCGGACAACCGGCACAGATACGCAGTATTTT.